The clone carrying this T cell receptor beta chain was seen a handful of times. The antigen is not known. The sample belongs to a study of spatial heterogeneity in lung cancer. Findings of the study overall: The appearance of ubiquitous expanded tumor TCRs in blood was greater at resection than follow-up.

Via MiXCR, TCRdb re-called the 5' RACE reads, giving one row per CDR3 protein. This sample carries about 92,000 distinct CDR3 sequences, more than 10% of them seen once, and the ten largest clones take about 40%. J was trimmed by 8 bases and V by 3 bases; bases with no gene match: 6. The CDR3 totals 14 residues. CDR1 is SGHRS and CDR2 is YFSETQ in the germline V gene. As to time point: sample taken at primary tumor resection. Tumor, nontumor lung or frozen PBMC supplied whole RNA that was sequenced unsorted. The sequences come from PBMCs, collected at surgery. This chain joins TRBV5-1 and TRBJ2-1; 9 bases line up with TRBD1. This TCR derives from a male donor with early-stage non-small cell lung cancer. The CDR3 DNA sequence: TGCGCCAGCAGCTCGGACAGGGGAGGGGATGAGCAGTTCTTC. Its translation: CASSSDRGGDEQFF. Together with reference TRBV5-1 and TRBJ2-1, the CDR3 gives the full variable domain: KAGVTQTPRYLIKTRGQQVTLSCSPISGHRSVSWYQQTPGQGLQFLFEYFSETQRNKGNFPGRFSGRQFSNSRSEMNVSTLELGDSALYLCASSSDRGGDEQFFGPGTRLTVL.